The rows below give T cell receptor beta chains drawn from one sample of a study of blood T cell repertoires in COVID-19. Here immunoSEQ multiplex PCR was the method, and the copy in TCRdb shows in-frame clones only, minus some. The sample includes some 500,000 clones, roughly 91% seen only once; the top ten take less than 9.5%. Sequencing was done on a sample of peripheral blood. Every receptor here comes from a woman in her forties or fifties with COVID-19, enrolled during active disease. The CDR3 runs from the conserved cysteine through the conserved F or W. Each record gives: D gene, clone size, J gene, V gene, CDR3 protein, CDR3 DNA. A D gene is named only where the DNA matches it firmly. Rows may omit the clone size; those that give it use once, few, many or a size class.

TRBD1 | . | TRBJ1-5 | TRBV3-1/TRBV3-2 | CASSQQTGGNQPQHF | TGTGCCAGCAGCCAACAGACAGGGGGTAATCAGCCCCAGCATTTT
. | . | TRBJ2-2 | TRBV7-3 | CASSLLSRNTGELFF | TGTGCCAGCAGCTTATTATCCCGGAACACCGGGGAGCTGTTTTTT
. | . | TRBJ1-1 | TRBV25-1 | CASEGRTALSTEAFF | TGTGCCAGCGAAGGGAGGACGGCCTTGAGCACTGAAGCTTTCTTT
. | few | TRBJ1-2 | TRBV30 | CAWKLTGLGGYTF | TGTGCCTGGAAACTCACAGGGTTGGGTGGCTACACCTTC
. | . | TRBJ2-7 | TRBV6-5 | CASKGVNYEQYF | TGTGCCAGCAAGGGGGTAAACTACGAGCAGTACTTC
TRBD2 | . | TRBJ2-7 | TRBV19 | CASSTSGSGGFNEQYF | TGTGCCAGTAGTACCTCGGGGAGCGGGGGATTCAACGAGCAGTACTTC
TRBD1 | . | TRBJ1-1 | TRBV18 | CASSRLDRATEAFF | TGTGCCAGCTCACGGCTGGACAGGGCAACTGAAGCTTTCTTT
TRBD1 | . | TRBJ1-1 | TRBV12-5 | CASGPRQGQAFF | TGTGCTAGTGGTCCGCGACAGGGACAAGCTTTCTTT
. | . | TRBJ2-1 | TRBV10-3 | CASKAQGVYNEQFF | TGTGCCTCCAAGGCACAGGGTGTCTACAATGAGCAGTTCTTC
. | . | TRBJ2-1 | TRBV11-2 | CASSLTPSGYNEQFF | TGTGCCAGCAGCTTAACCCCCAGCGGATACAATGAGCAGTTCTTC
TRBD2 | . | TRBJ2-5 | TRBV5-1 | CASSLLGSGVQETQYF | TGCGCCAGCAGCTTGCTAGGTAGCGGGGTCCAAGAGACCCAGTACTTC
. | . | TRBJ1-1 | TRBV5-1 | CASSTTGRGKNTEAFF | TGCGCCAGCAGCACGACGGGCAGGGGCAAGAACACTGAAGCTTTCTTT
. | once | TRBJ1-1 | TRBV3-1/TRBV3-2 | CASSPQGAESRAFF | TGTGCCAGCAGCCCCCAAGGGGCCGAGTCGCGAGCTTTCTTT
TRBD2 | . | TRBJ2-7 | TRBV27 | CAGSFREAGALAQYF | TGTGCCGGCAGTTTTCGGGAAGCGGGGGCTCTTGCCCAGTACTTC
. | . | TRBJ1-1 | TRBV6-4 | CASRPGTWAGEAFF | TGTGCCAGCAGGCCCGGGACATGGGCCGGTGAAGCTTTCTTT
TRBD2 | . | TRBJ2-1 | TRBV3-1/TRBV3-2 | CASSQGLAGGDEQFF | TGTGCCAGCAGCCAGGGACTAGCGGGGGGGGATGAGCAGTTCTTC
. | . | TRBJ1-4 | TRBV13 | CASSHTGTAPTNEKLFF | TGTGCCAGCAGCCACACAGGGACGGCCCCAACTAATGAAAAACTGTTTTTT
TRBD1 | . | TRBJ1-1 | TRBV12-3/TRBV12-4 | CASSPAGGTEAFF | TGTGCCAGCAGCCCGGCAGGGGGCACTGAAGCTTTCTTT
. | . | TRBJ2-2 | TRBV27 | CASSPPYTGELFF | TGTGCCAGCAGTCCTCCTTACACCGGGGAGCTGTTTTTT
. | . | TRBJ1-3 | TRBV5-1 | CASSLGRGNSGNTIYF | TGCGCCAGCAGCTTGGGACGGGGGAACTCTGGAAACACCATATATTTT
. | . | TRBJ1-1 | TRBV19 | CASSIWQAARDEAFF | TGTGCCAGTAGTATTTGGCAGGCCGCGCGGGATGAAGCTTTCTTT
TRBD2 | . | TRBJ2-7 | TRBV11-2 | CASSLMGGVVDEQYF | TGTGCCAGCAGCTTAATGGGAGGGGTCGTCGACGAGCAGTACTTC
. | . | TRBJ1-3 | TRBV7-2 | CASGQMSSGNTIYF | TGTGCCAGCGGGCAGATGAGCTCTGGAAACACCATATATTTT
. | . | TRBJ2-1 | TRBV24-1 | CATSDPSVSALFF | TGTGCCACCAGTGACCCATCCGTTAGTGCCCTCTTCTTC
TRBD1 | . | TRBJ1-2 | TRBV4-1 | CASSQVGQGRANYGYTF | TGCGCCAGCAGCCAGGTCGGACAGGGTCGAGCCAACTATGGCTACACCTTC
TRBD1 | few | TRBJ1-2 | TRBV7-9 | CASSLARDRDSYGYTF | TGTGCCAGCAGCTTAGCCCGGGACAGGGATTCCTATGGCTACACCTTC
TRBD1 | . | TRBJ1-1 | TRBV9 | CASSADRGNTEAFF | TGTGCCAGCAGCGCCGACAGGGGTAACACTGAAGCTTTCTTT
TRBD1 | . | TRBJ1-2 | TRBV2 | CASMGGQGGGYTF | TGTGCCAGCATGGGAGGACAGGGGGGAGGCTACACCTTC
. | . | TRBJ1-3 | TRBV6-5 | CASAEDGNTIYF | TGTGCCAGCGCGGAGGACGGAAACACCATATATTTT
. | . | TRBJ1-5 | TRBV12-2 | CASRPSRDRGESNQPQHF | TGTGCAAGTCGCCCAAGCAGGGACAGGGGTGAGTCGAATCAGCCCCAGCATTTT
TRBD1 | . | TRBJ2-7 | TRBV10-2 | CACYRDRDEQYF | TGCGCCTGCTACCGGGACAGGGACGAGCAGTACTTC
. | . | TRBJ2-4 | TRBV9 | CASSVGGSAKNIQYF | TGTGCCAGCAGCGTAGGAGGCTCAGCCAAAAACATTCAGTACTTC
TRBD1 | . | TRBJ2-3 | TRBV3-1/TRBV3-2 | CASSPRTGTTDTQYF | TGTGCCAGCAGCCCACGGACAGGGACCACAGATACGCAGTATTTT
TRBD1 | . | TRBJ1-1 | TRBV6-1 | CASSEGTGRRFEAFF | TGTGCCAGCAGTGAAGGGACAGGTCGACGGTTTGAAGCTTTCTTT
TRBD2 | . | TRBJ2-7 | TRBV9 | CASSPKTSGFSYEQYF | TGTGCCAGCAGCCCTAAGACTAGCGGCTTCTCCTACGAGCAGTACTTC
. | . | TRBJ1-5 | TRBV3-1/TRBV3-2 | CASSQDRGGELSNQPQHF | TGTGCCAGCAGCCAAGATCGGGGGGGGGAATTGAGCAATCAGCCCCAGCATTTT